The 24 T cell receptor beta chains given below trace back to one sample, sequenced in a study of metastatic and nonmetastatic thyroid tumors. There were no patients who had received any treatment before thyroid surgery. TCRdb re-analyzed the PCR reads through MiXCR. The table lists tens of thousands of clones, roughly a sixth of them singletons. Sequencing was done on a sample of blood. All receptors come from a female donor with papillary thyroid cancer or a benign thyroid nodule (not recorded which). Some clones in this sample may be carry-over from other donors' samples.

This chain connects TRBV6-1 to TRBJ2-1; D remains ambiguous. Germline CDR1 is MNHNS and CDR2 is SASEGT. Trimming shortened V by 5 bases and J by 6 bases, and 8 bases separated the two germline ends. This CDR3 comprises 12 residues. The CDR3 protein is CASSHSLNEQFF. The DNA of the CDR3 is TGTGCCAGCAGTCACAGCCTCAATGAGCAGTTCTTC.

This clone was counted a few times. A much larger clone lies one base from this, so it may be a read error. The CDR3 spells CSHREGYTEALF. CDR3 nucleotides: TGCAGCCACCGAGAGGGGTACACTGAAGCTCTCTTT. This sequence joins TRBV29-1 and TRBJ1-1; D possibly corresponds to TRBD1 (5 bases). Germline V CDR1 and CDR2: SQVTM, ANQGSEA. The length of the CDR3 is 12 residues.

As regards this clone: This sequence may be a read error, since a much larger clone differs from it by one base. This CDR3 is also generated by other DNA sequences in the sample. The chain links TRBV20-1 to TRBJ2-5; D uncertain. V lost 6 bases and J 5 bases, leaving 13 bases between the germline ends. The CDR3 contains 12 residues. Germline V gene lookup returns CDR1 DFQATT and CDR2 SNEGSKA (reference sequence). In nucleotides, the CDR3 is TGCAGTGCCAGTTCCCCTCCGGAGACCCAGTACTTC. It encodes CSASSPPETQYF.

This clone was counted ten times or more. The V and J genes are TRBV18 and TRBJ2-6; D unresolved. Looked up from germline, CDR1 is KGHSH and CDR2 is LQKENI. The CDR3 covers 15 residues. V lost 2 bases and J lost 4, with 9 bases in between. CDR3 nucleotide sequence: TGTGCCAGCTCACCAAAATCAGGAGGGGCCAACGTCCTGACTTTC. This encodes CASSPKSGGANVLTF. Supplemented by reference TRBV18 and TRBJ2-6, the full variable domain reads NAGVMQNPRHLVRRRGQEARLRCSPMKGHSHVYWYRQLPEEGLKFMVYLQKENIIDESGMPKERFSAEFPKEGPSILRIQQVVRGDSAAYFCASSPKSGGANVLTFGAGSRLTVL.

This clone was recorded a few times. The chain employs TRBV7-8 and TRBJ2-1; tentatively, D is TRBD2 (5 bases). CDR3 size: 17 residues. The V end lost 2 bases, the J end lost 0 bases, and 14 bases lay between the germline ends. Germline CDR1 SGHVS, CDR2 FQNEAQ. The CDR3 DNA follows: TGTGCCAGCAGCTTATTCGCATCGGGAAGCTCCTACAATGAGCAGTTCTTC. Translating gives CASSLFASGSSYNEQFF.

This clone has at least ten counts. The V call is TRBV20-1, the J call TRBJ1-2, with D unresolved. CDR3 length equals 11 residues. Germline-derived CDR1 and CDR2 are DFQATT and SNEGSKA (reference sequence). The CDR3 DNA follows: TGCAGGACGGACGGAACCTATGGCTACACCTTC. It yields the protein CRTDGTYGYTF.

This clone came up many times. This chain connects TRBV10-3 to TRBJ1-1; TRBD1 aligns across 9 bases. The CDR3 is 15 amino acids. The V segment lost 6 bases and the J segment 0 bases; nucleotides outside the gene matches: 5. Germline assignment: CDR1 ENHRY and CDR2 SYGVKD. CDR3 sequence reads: CAIRPGQGMNTEAFF. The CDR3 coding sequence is TGTGCCATCAGACCGGGACAGGGCATGAACACTGAAGCTTTCTTT.

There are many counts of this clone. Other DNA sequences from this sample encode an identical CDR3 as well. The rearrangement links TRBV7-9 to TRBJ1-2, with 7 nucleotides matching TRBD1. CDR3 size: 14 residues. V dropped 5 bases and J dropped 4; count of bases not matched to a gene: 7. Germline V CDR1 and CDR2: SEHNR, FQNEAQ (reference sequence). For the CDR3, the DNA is TGTGCCAGCAGCGCCACAGGGGTCGGCTATGGCTACACCTTC. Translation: CASSATGVGYGYTF.

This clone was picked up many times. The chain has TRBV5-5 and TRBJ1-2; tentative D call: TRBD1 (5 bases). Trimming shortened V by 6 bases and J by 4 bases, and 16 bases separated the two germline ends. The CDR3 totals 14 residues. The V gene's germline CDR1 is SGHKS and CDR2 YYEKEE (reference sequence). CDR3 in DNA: TGTGCCAGCACTCGAGAGGGGTTAGGCTATGGCTACACCTTC. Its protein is CASTREGLGYGYTF.

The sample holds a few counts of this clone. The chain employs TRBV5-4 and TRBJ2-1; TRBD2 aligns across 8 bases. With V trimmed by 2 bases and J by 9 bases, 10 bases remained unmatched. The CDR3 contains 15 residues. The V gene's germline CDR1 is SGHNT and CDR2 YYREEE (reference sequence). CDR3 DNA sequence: TGTGCCAGCAGCTTCTACAGCGGGAGTTATCGTGAGCAGTTCTTC. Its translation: CASSFYSGSYREQFF.

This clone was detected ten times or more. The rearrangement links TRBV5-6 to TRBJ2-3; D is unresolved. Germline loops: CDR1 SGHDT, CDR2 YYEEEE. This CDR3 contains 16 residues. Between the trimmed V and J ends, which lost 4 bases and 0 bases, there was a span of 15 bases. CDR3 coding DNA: TGTGCCAGCAGCGCGTCCCTTACGTTTAGCACAGATACGCAGTATTTT. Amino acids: CASSASLTFSTDTQYF.

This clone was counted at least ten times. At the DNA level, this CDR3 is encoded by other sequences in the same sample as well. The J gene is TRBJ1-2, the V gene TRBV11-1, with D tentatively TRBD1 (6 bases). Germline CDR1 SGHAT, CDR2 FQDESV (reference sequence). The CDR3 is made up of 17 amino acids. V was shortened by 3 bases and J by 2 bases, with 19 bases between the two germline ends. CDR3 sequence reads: CASSFTDQGFPNYGYTF. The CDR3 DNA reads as TGTGCCAGCAGCTTCACCGATCAGGGGTTCCCGAACTATGGCTACACCTTC.

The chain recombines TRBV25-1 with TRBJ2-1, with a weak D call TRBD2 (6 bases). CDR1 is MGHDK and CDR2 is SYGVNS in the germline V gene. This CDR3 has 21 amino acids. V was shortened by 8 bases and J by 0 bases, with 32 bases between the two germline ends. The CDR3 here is CASHSLVGRERQISSYNEQFF. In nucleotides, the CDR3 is TGTGCCAGCCATTCACTGGTTGGACGGGAGCGCCAAATCAGCTCCTACAATGAGCAGTTCTTC.

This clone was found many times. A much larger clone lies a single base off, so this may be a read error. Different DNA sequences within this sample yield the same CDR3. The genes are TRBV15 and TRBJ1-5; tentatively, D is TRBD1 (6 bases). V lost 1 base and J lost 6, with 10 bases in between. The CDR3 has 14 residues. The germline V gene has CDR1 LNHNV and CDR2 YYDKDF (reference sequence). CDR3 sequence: CATSRGGGPQPQHF. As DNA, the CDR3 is TGTGCCACCAGCAGAGGAGGGGGGCCTCAGCCCCAGCATTTT.

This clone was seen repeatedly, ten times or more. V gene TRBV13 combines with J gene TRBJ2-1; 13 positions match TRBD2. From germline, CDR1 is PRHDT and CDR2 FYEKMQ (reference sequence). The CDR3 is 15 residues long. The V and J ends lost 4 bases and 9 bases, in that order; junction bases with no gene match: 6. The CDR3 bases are TGTGCCAGCAGCTGGGGACTAGCGGGAATTAGTGAGCAGTTCTTC. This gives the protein CASSWGLAGISEQFF.

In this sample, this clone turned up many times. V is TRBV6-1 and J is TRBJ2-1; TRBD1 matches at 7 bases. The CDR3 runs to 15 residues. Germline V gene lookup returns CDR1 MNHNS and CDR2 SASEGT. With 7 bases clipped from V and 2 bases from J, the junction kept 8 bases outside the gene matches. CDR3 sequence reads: CASNLDRVPYNEQFF. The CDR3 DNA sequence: TGTGCCAGCAACCTAGACAGGGTCCCCTACAATGAGCAGTTCTTC.

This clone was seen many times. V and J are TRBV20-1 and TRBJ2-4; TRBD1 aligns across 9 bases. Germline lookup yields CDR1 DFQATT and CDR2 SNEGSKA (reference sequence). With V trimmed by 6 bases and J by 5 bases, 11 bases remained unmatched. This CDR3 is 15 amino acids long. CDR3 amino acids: CSAPALGQGENIQYF. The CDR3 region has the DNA TGCAGTGCCCCCGCTCTGGGACAGGGAGAAAACATTCAGTACTTC.

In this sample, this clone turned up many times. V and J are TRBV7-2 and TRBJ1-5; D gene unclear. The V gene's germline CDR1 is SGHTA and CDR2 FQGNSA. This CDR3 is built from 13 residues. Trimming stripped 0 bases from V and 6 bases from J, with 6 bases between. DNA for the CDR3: TGTGCCAGCAGCTTAGCGGACGGTCAGCCCCAGCATTTT. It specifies CASSLADGQPQHF.

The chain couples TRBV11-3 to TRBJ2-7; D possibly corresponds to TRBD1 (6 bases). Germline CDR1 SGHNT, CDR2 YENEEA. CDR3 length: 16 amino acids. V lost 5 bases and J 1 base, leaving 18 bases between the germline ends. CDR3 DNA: TGTGCCAGCAGCGATGGACAGTGGAAAGGGTCCTACGAGCAGTACTTC. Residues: CASSDGQWKGSYEQYF.

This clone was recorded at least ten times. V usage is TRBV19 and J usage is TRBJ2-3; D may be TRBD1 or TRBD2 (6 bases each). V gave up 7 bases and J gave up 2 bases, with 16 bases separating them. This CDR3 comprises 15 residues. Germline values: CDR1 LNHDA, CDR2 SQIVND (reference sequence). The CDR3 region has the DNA TGTGCCAGTACCGTAGTGGGGGGACACACAGATACGCAGTATTTT. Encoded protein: CASTVVGGHTDTQYF.

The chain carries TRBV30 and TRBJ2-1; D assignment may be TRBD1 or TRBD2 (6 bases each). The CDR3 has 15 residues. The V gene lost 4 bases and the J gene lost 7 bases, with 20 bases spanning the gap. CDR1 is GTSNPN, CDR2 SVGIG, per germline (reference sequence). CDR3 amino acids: CAWTKRGAGKNEQFF. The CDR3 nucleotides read TGTGCCTGGACAAAGAGGGGGGCCGGAAAAAATGAGCAGTTCTTC.

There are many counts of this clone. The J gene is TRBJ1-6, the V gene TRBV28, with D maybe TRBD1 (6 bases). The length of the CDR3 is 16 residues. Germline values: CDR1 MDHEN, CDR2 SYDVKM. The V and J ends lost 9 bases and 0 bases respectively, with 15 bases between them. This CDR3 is CASLQGGDSYNSPLHF. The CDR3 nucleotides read TGTGCCAGTTTGCAAGGGGGGGACTCCTATAATTCACCCCTCCACTTT. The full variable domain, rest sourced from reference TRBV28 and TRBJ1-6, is DVKVTQSSRYLVKRTGEKVFLECVQDMDHENMFWYRQDPGLGLRLIYFSYDVKMKEKGDIPEGYSVSREKKERFSLILESASTNQTSMYLCASLQGGDSYNSPLHFGNGTRLTVT.

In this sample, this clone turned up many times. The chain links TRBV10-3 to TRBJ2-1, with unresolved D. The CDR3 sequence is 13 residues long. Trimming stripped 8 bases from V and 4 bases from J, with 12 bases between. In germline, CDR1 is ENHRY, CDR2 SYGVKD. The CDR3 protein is CAIASSGYNEQFF. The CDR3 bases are TGTGCCATCGCTTCATCAGGATACAATGAGCAGTTCTTC.

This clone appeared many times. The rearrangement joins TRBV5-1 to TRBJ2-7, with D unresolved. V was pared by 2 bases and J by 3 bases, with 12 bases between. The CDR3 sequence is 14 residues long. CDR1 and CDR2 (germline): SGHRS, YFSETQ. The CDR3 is CASSLWGEVYEQYF. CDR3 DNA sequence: TGCGCCAGCAGCTTATGGGGTGAGGTCTACGAGCAGTACTTC.